A single sample is the source of the 24 T cell receptor beta chains below, sequenced in a study of OX40 agonist ivuxolimab in advanced cancers. Clones were sequenced by immunoSEQ multiplex PCR, and TCRdb holds only the in-frame ones, with some missing. This table has about 82,000 clones, around 84% appearing once. The sample consisted of CD4+ or CD8+ T cells sorted from blood, taken in a trial of the OX40 agonist ivuxolimab. All receptors derive from an adult with an advanced solid tumor such as melanoma, head and neck, liver or kidney cancer.

The chain recombines TRBV11-2 with TRBJ2-7; no clear D gene. The germline V gene has CDR1 SGHAT and CDR2 FQNNGV. This CDR3 has 12 residues. V lost 5 bases, J lost 4 bases, and 9 bases lay in between. The CDR3 DNA sequence: TGTGCCAGCAGCCCACATAATTACGAGCAGTACTTC. Protein product: CASSPHNYEQYF. The variable domain in full, with the rest retrieved from reference TRBV11-2 and TRBJ2-7, is EAGVAQSPRYKIIEKRQSVAFWCNPISGHATLYWYQQILGQGPKLLIQFQNNGVVDDSQLPKDRFSAERLKGVDSTLKIQPAKLEDSAVYLCASSPHNYEQYFGPGTRLTVT.

This rearrangement joins TRBV28 to TRBJ2-2; 9 bases match TRBD2. V shed 5 bases, J shed 4 bases, and the junction held 11 bases outside the gene matches. This CDR3 is built from 17 residues. Germline V gene sequence: CDR1 MDHEN, CDR2 SYDVKM. The CDR3, as DNA: TGTGCCAGCAGTATCCCGATAGCGGGAGTAATCACCGGGGAGCTGTTTTTT. Translation gives CASSIPIAGVITGELFF.

J is TRBJ2-5 and V is TRBV2; D not resolved. This CDR3 spans 11 amino acids. CDR1 is SNHLY, CDR2 FYNNEI, per germline. V gave up 7 bases and J gave up 5 bases, with 8 bases separating them. The CDR3 is CASTLVETQYF. In nucleotides, the CDR3 is TGTGCCAGCACCCTAGTCGAGACCCAGTACTTC.

This chain joins TRBV20-1 and TRBJ1-2; D gene ambiguous. CDR1 is DFQATT, CDR2 SNEGSKA, per germline (reference sequence). The CDR3 extends over 11 amino acids. Trimming shortened V by 6 bases and J by 5 bases, and 10 bases separated the two germline ends. Here the CDR3 DNA reads TGCAGTGCCTACAAGACATATGGCTACACCTTC. It encodes CSAYKTYGYTF.

The chain combines TRBV30 with TRBJ2-7; 7 bases align to TRBD1. After removal of 0 bases from V and 0 bases from J, the junction contained 2 bases not matched to a gene. The germline V gene has CDR1 GTSNPN and CDR2 SVGIG (reference sequence). The CDR3 is made up of 14 amino acids. CDR3 in DNA: TGTGCCTGGAGTGTGACAGGGAGCTCCTACGAGCAGTACTTC. Its translation is CAWSVTGSSYEQYF.

V is TRBV4-1 and J is TRBJ1-3, with D perhaps TRBD1 (5 bases). CDR1 and CDR2 (germline): MGHRA, YSYEKL. The CDR3 is 16 amino acids. V lost 0 bases to trimming and J lost 4 bases, with 13 bases between them. The CDR3 DNA reads TGCGCCAGCAGCCAAGATGCCAGGGAAATGGGAAACACCATATATTTT. Translating it yields CASSQDAREMGNTIYF.

This chain links TRBV6-1 with TRBJ2-3, with 13 bases that match TRBD2. This CDR3 has 15 amino acids. Germline V lookup: CDR1 MNHNS, CDR2 SASEGT. Losses at the gene ends were 6 bases for V and 6 bases for J; bases not matched to a gene: 6. CDR3: CASRALAGGPDTQYF. For the CDR3, the DNA is TGTGCCAGCAGGGCACTAGCGGGAGGGCCGGATACGCAGTATTTT.

J is TRBJ2-7 and V is TRBV6-5, with 9 bases that match TRBD1. With 2 bases clipped from V and 3 bases from J, the junction kept 5 bases outside the gene matches. The CDR3 covers 15 residues. CDR1 and CDR2 from the germline V gene are MNHEY and SVGAGI. The CDR3 spells CASSYAVGQGYEQYF. CDR3 sequence (DNA): TGTGCCAGCAGTTACGCTGTGGGACAGGGCTACGAGCAGTACTTC.

V and J are TRBV9 and TRBJ1-5; no definite D call. Germline values: CDR1 SGDLS, CDR2 YYNGEE. V lost 3 bases and J 7 bases, leaving 17 bases between the germline ends. CDR3 length: 15 residues. The CDR3 bases are TGTGCCAGCAGCGCTGAGGGAGCGGACTCCCAGCCCCAGCATTTT. This translates into CASSAEGADSQPQHF.

V gene TRBV4-1 combines with J gene TRBJ2-1; D remains unclear. The germline V gene has CDR1 MGHRA and CDR2 YSYEKL. The CDR3 contains 15 residues. With 0 bases removed from V and 8 bases from J, the gap between germline ends came to 14 bases. CDR3 residues: CASSQDPGVVDEQFF. The CDR3 bases are TGCGCCAGCAGCCAAGATCCCGGTGTGGTCGATGAGCAGTTCTTC.

V usage is TRBV5-1 and J usage is TRBJ2-1, with 10 bases fitting TRBD2. CDR1 SGHRS and CDR2 YFSETQ come from the germline V gene. CDR3 length equals 17 residues. V gave up 0 bases and J gave up 2 bases; unmatched junction bases: 5. As DNA, the CDR3 is TGCGCCAGCAGCTTGGATTCTAGCGGGAGAGCCTACAATGAGCAGTTCTTC. Its translation is CASSLDSSGRAYNEQFF.

V and J are TRBV6-1 and TRBJ2-7; 7 bases are a match to TRBD1. V was clipped by 6 bases and J by 3 bases; unmatched bases: 5. CDR1 and CDR2 (germline): MNHNS, SASEGT. This CDR3 is built from 13 residues. The CDR3 region has the DNA TGTGCCAGCAGGACAGGGTCGCTCTACGAGCAGTACTTC. Amino acids: CASRTGSLYEQYF.

The CDR3 nucleotides are TGTGCCTGGAGTGGACAAGGCCAAGGGGCTTTCTTT. Translated, it gives CAWSGQGQGAFF. The rearrangement links TRBV30 to TRBJ1-1; D is undetermined. Looked up from germline, CDR1 is GTSNPN and CDR2 is SVGIG (reference sequence). V was shortened by 1 base and J by 11 bases, with 14 bases between the two germline ends. This CDR3 contains 12 residues.

The J gene is TRBJ2-3, the V gene TRBV6-1; 7 nucleotides align to TRBD2. The CDR3 is made up of 15 amino acids. The J segment lost 4 bases and the V segment lost 1 base, leaving 5 bases of the junction unmatched. The germline V gene has CDR1 MNHNS and CDR2 SASEGT. The CDR3 loop reads CASSEGIGRADTQYF. Written as DNA, the CDR3 is TGTGCCAGCAGTGAAGGCATAGGGAGGGCAGATACGCAGTATTTT.

J is TRBJ2-7 and V is TRBV5-6, with D possibly matching TRBD1 (6 bases). CDR3 size: 15 residues. Germline V gene sequence: CDR1 SGHDT, CDR2 YYEEEE. V was pared by 0 bases and J by 4 bases, with 14 bases between. CDR3 amino acids: CASSLVRGKGYEQYF. CDR3 bases: TGTGCCAGCAGCTTGGTGAGGGGGAAAGGGTACGAGCAGTACTTC. The full variable domain, completed using reference TRBV5-6 and TRBJ2-7, is DAGVTQSPTHLIKTRGQQVTLRCSPKSGHDTVSWYQQALGQGPQFIFQYYEEEERQRGNFPDRFSGHQFPNYSSELNVNALLLGDSALYLCASSLVRGKGYEQYFGPGTRLTVT.

The chain has TRBV6-1 and TRBJ2-2; 8 positions agree with TRBD1. The CDR3 runs 14 residues. In germline, CDR1 is MNHNS, CDR2 SASEGT. V lost 11 bases and J lost 2; bases outside the gene matches: 7. The chain's CDR3 is CALSGGLNTGELFF. For the CDR3, the DNA is TGTGCCCTTTCAGGGGGCCTCAACACCGGGGAGCTGTTTTTT.

The V and J genes are TRBV5-1 and TRBJ2-2; unclear D gene. There are 15 residues in the CDR3. The V and J ends lost 1 base and 1 base respectively, with 8 bases between them. Germline lookup yields CDR1 SGHRS and CDR2 YFSETQ. In DNA form, the CDR3 reads TGCGCCAGCAGCTTGTACGGGCAGAACACCGGGGAGCTGTTTTTT. Its translation: CASSLYGQNTGELFF.

The chain carries TRBV5-1 and TRBJ1-4; TRBD1 might be the D (6 bases). The CDR3 consists of 15 residues. The germline V gene has CDR1 SGHRS and CDR2 YFSETQ. V lost 4 bases to trimming and J lost 0 bases, with 10 bases between them. CDR3 DNA sequence: TGCGCCAGCAGCGACGGGGGCACAACTAATGAAAAACTGTTTTTT. Protein sequence: CASSDGGTTNEKLFF.

This clone was counted once. This chain's CDR3 is CASSSGLAGVETQYF. The CDR3 bases are TGCGCCAGCAGCTCGGGACTAGCGGGAGTTGAGACCCAGTACTTC. The genes are TRBV5-1 and TRBJ2-5; 14 bases match TRBD2. CDR3 size: 15 residues. Germline V gives CDR1 SGHRS, CDR2 YFSETQ. The ends lost 3 bases at V and 5 bases at J; junction bases unmatched: 3. The entire variable domain, with the rest obtained from reference TRBV5-1 and TRBJ2-5, is as follows: KAGVTQTPRYLIKTRGQQVTLSCSPISGHRSVSWYQQTPGQGLQFLFEYFSETQRNKGNFPGRFSGRQFSNSRSEMNVSTLELGDSALYLCASSSGLAGVETQYFGPGTRLLVL.

This chain joins TRBV28 and TRBJ2-2; D is unresolved. CDR1 is MDHEN and CDR2 is SYDVKM in the germline V gene. The V gene lost 7 bases and the J gene lost 2 bases, with 11 bases spanning the gap. The CDR3 covers 14 residues. CDR3: CASTMGGNTGELFF. In nucleotides, the CDR3 is TGTGCCAGCACCATGGGTGGTAACACCGGGGAGCTGTTTTTT.

This chain uses TRBV9 with TRBJ2-3; tentatively, D is TRBD2 (5 bases). V lost 2 bases to trimming and J lost 2 bases, with 9 bases between them. CDR1 and CDR2 (germline): SGDLS, YYNGEE. The CDR3 covers 14 residues. The CDR3 DNA reads TGTGCCAGCAGCGTTGACTATCTCACAGATACGCAGTATTTT. This gives the protein CASSVDYLTDTQYF.

The chain recombines TRBV29-1 with TRBJ1-2; 8 bases fit TRBD1. This CDR3 region has 15 residues. V was pared by 5 bases and J by 0 bases, with 8 bases of the junction left unmatched. In germline, CDR1 is SQVTM, CDR2 ANQGSEA. The CDR3 loop is CSVTGTGASNYGYTF. DNA for the CDR3: TGCAGCGTTACCGGGACAGGAGCATCTAACTATGGCTACACCTTC. Complete variable domain (other parts from reference TRBV29-1 and TRBJ1-2): SAVISQKPSRDICQRGTSLTIQCQVDSQVTMMFWYRQQPGQSLTLIATANQGSEATYESGFVIDKFPISRPNLTFSTLTVSNMSPEDSSIYLCSVTGTGASNYGYTFGSGTRLTVV.

V is TRBV7-3 and J is TRBJ1-1; 11 bases map to TRBD1. This CDR3 has 16 residues. V shed 8 bases and J 4 bases; nucleotides not matched to a gene: 12. In germline, CDR1 is SGHTA, CDR2 FQGTGA. As DNA, the CDR3 is TGTGCCAGCTCGTCCCCGGGACAGGGGGTGGGCACTGAAGCTTTCTTT. It codes for CASSSPGQGVGTEAFF. Based on the CDR3 plus reference TRBV7-3 and TRBJ1-1, the full variable domain is GAGVSQTPSNKVTEKGKYVELRCDPISGHTALYWYRQSLGQGPEFLIYFQGTGAADDSGLPNDRFFAVRPEGSVSTLKIQRTERGDSAVYLCASSSPGQGVGTEAFFGQGTRLTVV.

The chain recombines TRBV5-1 with TRBJ2-5; 7 nucleotides match TRBD2. V was clipped by 4 bases and J by 4 bases; unmatched bases: 7. Per the germline V gene, CDR1 is SGHRS and CDR2 is YFSETQ. The CDR3 loop spans 14 amino acids. The CDR3 here is CASSATSWVETQYF. The CDR3 DNA follows: TGCGCCAGCAGCGCGACTAGCTGGGTAGAGACCCAGTACTTC.